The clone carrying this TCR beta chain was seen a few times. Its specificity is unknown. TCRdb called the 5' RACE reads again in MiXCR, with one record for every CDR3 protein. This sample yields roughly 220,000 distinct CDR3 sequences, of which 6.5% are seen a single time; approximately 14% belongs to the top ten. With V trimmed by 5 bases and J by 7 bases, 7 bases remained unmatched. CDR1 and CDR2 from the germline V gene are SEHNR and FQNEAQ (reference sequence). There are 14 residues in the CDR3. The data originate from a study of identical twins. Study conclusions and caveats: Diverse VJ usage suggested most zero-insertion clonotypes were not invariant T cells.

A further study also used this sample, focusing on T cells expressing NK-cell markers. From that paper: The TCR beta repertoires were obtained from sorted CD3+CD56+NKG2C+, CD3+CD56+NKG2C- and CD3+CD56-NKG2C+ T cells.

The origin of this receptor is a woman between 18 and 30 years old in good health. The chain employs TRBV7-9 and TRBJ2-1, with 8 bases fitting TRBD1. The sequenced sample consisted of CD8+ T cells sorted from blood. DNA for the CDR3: TGTGCCAGCAGCCCGGACAGGGTGGCTAATGAGCAGTTCTTC. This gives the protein CASSPDRVANEQFF.